Following are 11 T cell receptor beta chains from one sample sequenced in a study of cytomegalovirus exposure and HLA in healthy donors. 60 Vbeta and 13 Jbeta primers were used in PCR. Here immunoSEQ multiplex PCR was the method, and the copy in TCRdb shows in-frame clones only, minus some. The repertoire has 150,000 or so clones, about two thirds of them found once; the top ten carry around 1.6%. Sequenced: PBMCs. These receptors were obtained from a woman in her late teens or twenties in good health and CMV-seronegative.

The chain combines TRBV18 with TRBJ2-7, with D possibly matching TRBD1 (5 bases). Germline V CDR1 and CDR2: KGHSH, LQKENI. Trimming shortened V by 3 bases and J by 0 bases, and 9 bases separated the two germline ends. This CDR3 is built from 14 residues. The CDR3 DNA is TGTGCCAGCTCACCGAGGCAGGGCTCCTACGAGCAGTACTTC. This encodes CASSPRQGSYEQYF. The full variable domain, with the rest looked up from reference TRBV18 and TRBJ2-7, is NAGVMQNPRHLVRRRGQEARLRCSPMKGHSHVYWYRQLPEEGLKFMVYLQKENIIDESGMPKERFSAEFPKEGPSILRIQQVVRGDSAAYFCASSPRQGSYEQYFGPGTRLTVT.

This clone was seen only a few times. The chain joins TRBV6-5 to TRBJ1-5; D not resolved. Trimming took off 7 bases at V and 4 bases at J, with 17 bases between the two ends. The germline V gene encodes CDR1 MNHEY and CDR2 SVGAGI. The CDR3 is made up of 15 amino acids. The CDR3 protein is CASTPSGLGNQPQHF. CDR3 in DNA: TGTGCCAGCACCCCCTCCGGACTAGGGAATCAGCCCCAGCATTTT.

The rearrangement links TRBV5-1 to TRBJ2-7; maybe TRBD1 (6 bases). Germline values: CDR1 SGHRS, CDR2 YFSETQ. The CDR3 consists of 16 residues. Trimming took 1 base from V and 1 from J, leaving 15 bases between them. The CDR3 spells CASSLLIQGGSYEQYF. CDR3 coding DNA: TGCGCCAGCAGCTTGCTTATACAGGGTGGATCCTACGAGCAGTACTTC.

The chain links TRBV18 to TRBJ1-5, with a weak D call TRBD1 (5 bases). The CDR3 spans 15 residues. Deletions cut 2 bases from V and 1 base from J, with 9 bases between. Germline assignment: CDR1 KGHSH and CDR2 LQKENI. Here the CDR3 DNA reads TGTGCCAGCTCACCATCGGAGGGGAGCAATCAGCCCCAGCATTTT. Residues: CASSPSEGSNQPQHF.

J is TRBJ1-5 and V is TRBV6-1; 7 bases agree with TRBD1. CDR3 length: 18 amino acids. CDR1 and CDR2 (germline): MNHNS, SASEGT. V dropped 2 bases and J dropped 1; count of bases not matched to a gene: 11. The CDR3 reads CASSEPPLGGASNQPQHF. Here the CDR3 DNA reads TGTGCCAGCAGTGAACCCCCTTTAGGGGGCGCGAGCAATCAGCCCCAGCATTTT.

This clone was detected once. The rearrangement links TRBV19 to TRBJ1-2; 11 bases match TRBD1. Germline V gene sequence: CDR1 LNHDA, CDR2 SQIVND (reference sequence). This CDR3 region has 15 residues. V dropped 3 bases and J dropped 2; count of bases not matched to a gene: 2. The CDR3 DNA is TGTGCCAGTAGTATGTGGACAGGGGGCAACTATGGCTACACCTTC. Amino acid sequence: CASSMWTGGNYGYTF.

This clone has more than one count but fewer than ten. The V gene is TRBV7-9, the J gene TRBJ1-4; possible D gene TRBD1, 5 bases. CDR3 length equals 16 residues. The germline gives CDR1 SEHNR, CDR2 FQNEAQ (reference sequence). V lost 2 bases and J lost 0, with 10 bases in between. The CDR3: CASSLRGVATNEKLFF. The CDR3 DNA is TGTGCCAGCAGCTTAAGGGGCGTTGCAACTAATGAAAAACTGTTTTTT. Using reference TRBV7-9 and TRBJ1-4 for the parts outside the CDR3, the full variable domain is DTGVSQNPRHKITKRGQNVTFRCDPISEHNRLYWYRQTLGQGPEFLTYFQNEAQLEKSRLLSDRFSAERPKGSFSTLEIQRTEQGDSAMYLCASSLRGVATNEKLFFGSGTQLSVL.

The rearrangement uses TRBV28 and TRBJ2-5; perhaps TRBD1 as D (5 bases). V lost 2 bases, J lost 5 bases, and 18 bases lay in between. CDR3 length: 16 amino acids. Per the germline V gene, CDR1 is MDHEN and CDR2 is SYDVKM. The CDR3 region has the DNA TGTGCCAGCAGTTTAGTATATCCCCAGGGTAGGGAGACCCAGTACTTC. Translating it yields CASSLVYPQGRETQYF.

This clone has more than one count but fewer than ten. The chain recombines TRBV6-5 with TRBJ2-3, with TRBD1 matching 7 bases. Germline V gene sequence: CDR1 MNHEY, CDR2 SVGAGI. The CDR3 has 16 amino acids. With 2 bases clipped from V and 0 bases from J, the junction kept 5 bases outside the gene matches. The CDR3 loop is CASSYHGTASTDTQYF. The CDR3, as DNA: TGTGCCAGCAGTTACCATGGGACAGCAAGCACAGATACGCAGTATTTT.

The genes are TRBV6-5 and TRBJ1-3; 8 bases line up with TRBD1. CDR1 MNHEY and CDR2 SVGAGI come from the germline V gene. The V segment lost 6 bases and the J segment 3 bases; nucleotides outside the gene matches: 7. The CDR3 has 15 residues. For the CDR3, the DNA is TGTGCCAGCAGCTCCCCGACAGGGGTTGGAAACACCATATATTTT. Protein: CASSSPTGVGNTIYF.

The chain uses TRBV28 and TRBJ2-3; TRBD2 agrees at 8 bases. In germline, CDR1 is MDHEN, CDR2 SYDVKM. CDR3 length: 15 residues. V dropped 6 bases and J dropped 1; count of bases not matched to a gene: 6. The DNA of the CDR3 is TGTGCCAGCAGCCAGCGGGAGTCAGGCACAGATACGCAGTATTTT. Its protein product is CASSQRESGTDTQYF. The variable domain in full, completed from reference TRBV28 and TRBJ2-3, reads DVKVTQSSRYLVKRTGEKVFLECVQDMDHENMFWYRQDPGLGLRLIYFSYDVKMKEKGDIPEGYSVSREKKERFSLILESASTNQTSMYLCASSQRESGTDTQYFGPGTRLTVL.